This is a list of T cell receptor beta chains from one sample in a study of beta chain features in type 1 diabetes. Here immunoSEQ multiplex PCR was the method, and the copy in TCRdb shows in-frame clones only, minus some. The table has 240,000 or so clones, 68% seen once. Input material: naive CD4+ T cells from blood. These receptors came from a man in his thirties or forties in good health. The CDR3 runs from the conserved cysteine through the conserved F or W. The order of the fields is clone size, V gene, D gene, J gene, CDR3 protein, CDR3 DNA. D genes are given only for firm matches. The size field is filled for only some rows; it gives once, few, many or a size class.

abundance: few
v_gene: TRBV5-1
d_gene: NA
j_gene: TRBJ2-6
CDR3aa: CASSVPDSGANVLTF
CDR3nt: TGCGCCAGCAGCGTACCAGACTCTGGGGCCAACGTCCTGACTTTC

abundance: few
v_gene: TRBV30
d_gene: NA
j_gene: TRBJ1-5
CDR3aa: CAWSRQFDQPQHF
CDR3nt: TGTGCCTGGAGTAGGCAGTTTGATCAGCCCCAGCATTTT

abundance: NA
v_gene: TRBV13
d_gene: NA
j_gene: TRBJ2-7
CDR3aa: CASSLGRGWIEQYF
CDR3nt: TGTGCCAGCAGCTTAGGCAGGGGATGGATCGAGCAGTACTTC

abundance: NA
v_gene: TRBV7-9
d_gene: NA
j_gene: TRBJ2-5
CDR3aa: CASRFPPLGRTQETQYF
CDR3nt: TGTGCCAGCAGGTTCCCTCCCCTCGGCAGGACCCAAGAGACCCAGTACTTC

abundance: NA
v_gene: TRBV5-1
d_gene: TRBD2
j_gene: TRBJ2-1
CDR3aa: CASSWTSGSAYNEQFF
CDR3nt: TGCGCCAGCAGTTGGACTAGCGGGAGCGCCTACAATGAGCAGTTCTTC

abundance: NA
v_gene: TRBV9
d_gene: NA
j_gene: TRBJ2-5
CDR3aa: CASSVANREETQYF
CDR3nt: TGTGCCAGCAGCGTAGCTAACAGGGAAGAGACCCAGTACTTC

abundance: few
v_gene: TRBV29-1
d_gene: NA
j_gene: TRBJ1-5
CDR3aa: CSVRSGNQPQHF
CDR3nt: TGCAGCGTCCGGTCCGGAAATCAGCCCCAGCATTTT

abundance: NA
v_gene: TRBV13
d_gene: TRBD1
j_gene: TRBJ2-3
CDR3aa: CASGDRGRDTQYF
CDR3nt: TGTGCCAGCGGGGACAGGGGGAGAGATACGCAGTATTTT

abundance: NA
v_gene: TRBV14
d_gene: NA
j_gene: TRBJ2-5
CDR3aa: CASSHTGETQYF
CDR3nt: TGTGCCAGCAGCCACACAGGGGAGACCCAGTACTTC

abundance: NA
v_gene: TRBV7-9
d_gene: NA
j_gene: TRBJ1-1
CDR3aa: CASGAGNTEAFF
CDR3nt: TGTGCCAGCGGAGCAGGGAACACTGAAGCTTTCTTT

abundance: NA
v_gene: TRBV2
d_gene: NA
j_gene: TRBJ2-5
CDR3aa: CASSERAGSGGSTQYF
CDR3nt: TGTGCCAGCAGTGAACGGGCCGGCTCCGGTGGCTCGACCCAGTACTTC

abundance: NA
v_gene: TRBV30
d_gene: NA
j_gene: TRBJ2-1
CDR3aa: CAWSPSGGGARGEQFF
CDR3nt: TGTGCCTGGAGCCCCTCTGGTGGCGGGGCAAGAGGTGAGCAGTTCTTC

abundance: NA
v_gene: TRBV9
d_gene: TRBD2
j_gene: TRBJ2-3
CDR3aa: CASSVTSGSSPDTQYF
CDR3nt: TGTGCCAGCAGCGTGACTAGCGGGTCTTCCCCAGATACGCAGTATTTT

abundance: NA
v_gene: TRBV9
d_gene: NA
j_gene: TRBJ2-6
CDR3aa: CASSVRSGANVLTF
CDR3nt: TGTGCCAGCAGCGTGCGCTCTGGGGCCAACGTCCTGACTTTC

abundance: NA
v_gene: TRBV6-5
d_gene: NA
j_gene: TRBJ2-7
CDR3aa: CASMRDDEQYF
CDR3nt: TGTGCCAGCATGCGAGACGACGAGCAGTACTTC

abundance: NA
v_gene: TRBV14
d_gene: NA
j_gene: TRBJ1-2
CDR3aa: CASSQGHANYGYTF
CDR3nt: TGTGCCAGCAGCCAAGGACACGCCAACTATGGCTACACCTTC

abundance: NA
v_gene: TRBV30
d_gene: TRBD2
j_gene: TRBJ2-4
CDR3aa: CAWSALLGGGSKNIQYF
CDR3nt: TGTGCCTGGAGTGCCCTTTTGGGCGGGGGTTCCAAAAACATTCAGTACTTC

abundance: NA
v_gene: TRBV30
d_gene: TRBD2
j_gene: TRBJ2-7
CDR3aa: CAWSVLAASYEQYF
CDR3nt: TGTGCCTGGAGTGTACTAGCGGCCAGTTACGAGCAGTACTTC

abundance: NA
v_gene: TRBV9
d_gene: NA
j_gene: TRBJ2-1
CDR3aa: CASSDKVEQFF
CDR3nt: TGTGCCAGCAGCGACAAGGTTGAGCAGTTCTTC

abundance: NA
v_gene: TRBV30
d_gene: NA
j_gene: TRBJ1-1
CDR3aa: CAWRRIEAFF
CDR3nt: TGTGCCTGGAGGAGGATTGAAGCTTTCTTT

abundance: NA
v_gene: TRBV6-5
d_gene: NA
j_gene: TRBJ2-7
CDR3aa: CASSSVVGRPPIEQYF
CDR3nt: TGTGCCAGCAGTTCCGTAGTCGGTCGTCCACCGATCGAGCAGTACTTC

abundance: NA
v_gene: TRBV5-1
d_gene: TRBD1
j_gene: TRBJ2-7
CDR3aa: CASSSGQGAYEQYF
CDR3nt: TGCGCCAGCAGCTCGGGACAGGGGGCTTACGAGCAGTACTTC

abundance: NA
v_gene: TRBV29-1
d_gene: NA
j_gene: TRBJ1-5
CDR3aa: CSVEFANNQPQHF
CDR3nt: TGCAGCGTTGAGTTTGCTAATAATCAGCCCCAGCATTTT

abundance: NA
v_gene: TRBV7-2
d_gene: NA
j_gene: TRBJ2-3
CDR3aa: CATRRIGVGPDTQYF
CDR3nt: TGTGCCACCCGTCGGATAGGGGTGGGGCCAGATACGCAGTATTTT

abundance: few
v_gene: TRBV5-1
d_gene: NA
j_gene: TRBJ1-2
CDR3aa: CASSSAGNYGYTF
CDR3nt: TGCGCCAGCAGCTCCGCCGGGAACTATGGCTACACCTTC

abundance: NA
v_gene: TRBV11-2
d_gene: TRBD2
j_gene: TRBJ2-7
CDR3aa: CASSSLGGSSNEQYF
CDR3nt: TGTGCCAGCAGCTCCCTCGGCGGGAGTAGCAACGAGCAGTACTTC

abundance: NA
v_gene: TRBV27
d_gene: TRBD1
j_gene: TRBJ2-1
CDR3aa: CASSPDRGNEQFF
CDR3nt: TGTGCCAGCAGTCCGGACAGGGGGAATGAGCAGTTCTTC

abundance: NA
v_gene: TRBV7-9
d_gene: NA
j_gene: TRBJ2-2
CDR3aa: CASSPDMSTGELFF
CDR3nt: TGTGCCAGCAGCCCGGATATGAGCACCGGGGAGCTGTTTTTT

abundance: once
v_gene: TRBV7-2
d_gene: NA
j_gene: TRBJ2-7
CDR3aa: CASSRGRYEQYF
CDR3nt: TGTGCCAGCAGCCGGGGCCGTTACGAGCAGTACTTC

abundance: NA
v_gene: TRBV13
d_gene: TRBD2
j_gene: TRBJ2-3
CDR3aa: CASSLGGRARTDTQYF
CDR3nt: TGTGCCAGCAGCTTAGGCGGGAGGGCGCGCACAGATACGCAGTATTTT

abundance: NA
v_gene: TRBV13
d_gene: NA
j_gene: TRBJ1-6
CDR3aa: CASSLGVGYNSPLHF
CDR3nt: TGTGCCAGCAGCTTAGGGGTCGGGTATAATTCACCCCTCCACTTT

abundance: NA
v_gene: TRBV6-1
d_gene: NA
j_gene: TRBJ2-2
CDR3aa: CASRWGQEQTGELFF
CDR3nt: TGTGCCAGCCGGTGGGGGCAGGAGCAGACCGGGGAGCTGTTTTTT

abundance: NA
v_gene: TRBV2
d_gene: TRBD2
j_gene: TRBJ2-7
CDR3aa: CASSPLPRGGSEQYF
CDR3nt: TGTGCCAGCAGTCCCCTCCCCCGCGGGGGGTCGGAGCAGTACTTC

abundance: NA
v_gene: TRBV25-1
d_gene: TRBD1
j_gene: TRBJ2-5
CDR3aa: CASSDGWQGDQETQYF
CDR3nt: TGTGCCAGCAGTGACGGTTGGCAGGGGGATCAAGAGACCCAGTACTTC

abundance: NA
v_gene: TRBV13
d_gene: NA
j_gene: TRBJ1-1
CDR3aa: CASSARFLGEAFF
CDR3nt: TGTGCCAGCAGCGCTCGCTTCCTAGGTGAAGCTTTCTTT

abundance: NA
v_gene: TRBV30
d_gene: NA
j_gene: TRBJ2-7
CDR3aa: CAFFTRRNKSYEQYF
CDR3nt: TGTGCTTTTTTCACCCGACGGAATAAGTCCTACGAGCAGTACTTC

abundance: NA
v_gene: TRBV6-5
d_gene: NA
j_gene: TRBJ2-3
CDR3aa: CASSYLADTQYF
CDR3nt: TGTGCCAGCAGTTATTTGGCGGATACGCAGTATTTT

abundance: NA
v_gene: TRBV2
d_gene: NA
j_gene: TRBJ1-1
CDR3aa: CASILGQLAPEAFF
CDR3nt: TGTGCCAGCATCTTAGGGCAGTTGGCCCCTGAAGCTTTCTTT

abundance: NA
v_gene: TRBV2
d_gene: NA
j_gene: TRBJ2-6
CDR3aa: CASSELAGANVLTF
CDR3nt: TGTGCCAGCAGTGAATTGGCTGGGGCCAACGTCCTGACTTTC

abundance: NA
v_gene: TRBV4-3
d_gene: NA
j_gene: TRBJ2-3
CDR3aa: CASSQEMQGTDTQYF
CDR3nt: TGCGCCAGCAGCCAAGAAATGCAGGGCACAGATACGCAGTATTTT

abundance: NA
v_gene: TRBV10-3
d_gene: NA
j_gene: TRBJ2-5
CDR3aa: CAISGGGQETQYF
CDR3nt: TGTGCCATCAGTGGGGGTGGGCAAGAGACCCAGTACTTC

abundance: few
v_gene: TRBV30
d_gene: TRBD2
j_gene: TRBJ2-3
CDR3aa: CAWRASGSTDTQYF
CDR3nt: TGTGCCTGGCGTGCTAGCGGCAGCACAGATACGCAGTATTTT

abundance: NA
v_gene: TRBV30
d_gene: NA
j_gene: TRBJ2-6
CDR3aa: CAWSVRSSGANVLTF
CDR3nt: TGTGCCTGGAGTGTACGATCCTCTGGGGCCAACGTCCTGACTTTC

abundance: few
v_gene: TRBV28
d_gene: NA
j_gene: TRBJ2-1
CDR3aa: CASSLLADNEQFF
CDR3nt: TGTGCCAGCAGTTTACTGGCGGACAATGAGCAGTTCTTC

abundance: NA
v_gene: TRBV30
d_gene: TRBD2
j_gene: TRBJ2-2
CDR3aa: CAWSARTSNTGELFF
CDR3nt: TGTGCCTGGAGTGCCCGGACTAGCAACACCGGGGAGCTGTTTTTT

abundance: NA
v_gene: TRBV11-2
d_gene: NA
j_gene: TRBJ1-6
CDR3aa: CASNGRDNSPLHF
CDR3nt: TGTGCCAGCAACGGGAGGGATAATTCACCCCTCCACTTT

abundance: NA
v_gene: TRBV30
d_gene: NA
j_gene: TRBJ2-7
CDR3aa: CAWSSILVGNEQYF
CDR3nt: TGTGCCTGGAGCTCCATACTAGTCGGTAACGAGCAGTACTTC

abundance: few
v_gene: TRBV29-1
d_gene: NA
j_gene: TRBJ2-3
CDR3aa: CSVGRGSTDTQYF
CDR3nt: TGCAGCGTTGGTAGGGGGAGCACAGATACGCAGTATTTT

abundance: NA
v_gene: TRBV25-1
d_gene: NA
j_gene: TRBJ2-5
CDR3aa: CASSEYYNQETQYF
CDR3nt: TGTGCCAGCAGTGAATACTACAATCAAGAGACCCAGTACTTC

abundance: NA
v_gene: TRBV30
d_gene: NA
j_gene: TRBJ2-5
CDR3aa: CAWSWGRGETQYF
CDR3nt: TGTGCCTGGAGTTGGGGAAGGGGCGAGACCCAGTACTTC

abundance: NA
v_gene: TRBV7-9
d_gene: NA
j_gene: TRBJ2-7
CDR3aa: CASSPSLGYEQYF
CDR3nt: TGTGCCAGCAGCCCCAGCTTGGGCTACGAGCAGTACTTC

abundance: once
v_gene: TRBV7-9
d_gene: NA
j_gene: TRBJ2-5
CDR3aa: CASSLGLLGETQYF
CDR3nt: TGTGCCAGCAGTTTAGGACTCCTAGGGGAGACCCAGTACTTC

abundance: NA
v_gene: TRBV30
d_gene: NA
j_gene: TRBJ2-3
CDR3aa: CAWSARASDTQYF
CDR3nt: TGTGCCTGGAGTGCGAGGGCTTCAGATACGCAGTATTTT

abundance: few
v_gene: TRBV5-1
d_gene: NA
j_gene: TRBJ2-1
CDR3aa: CASSLVAGISYNEQFF
CDR3nt: TGCGCCAGCAGCTTGGTCGCGGGGATCTCCTACAATGAGCAGTTCTTC

abundance: NA
v_gene: TRBV15
d_gene: NA
j_gene: TRBJ1-1
CDR3aa: CATSRGGVPEAFF
CDR3nt: TGTGCCACCAGCAGAGGAGGGGTCCCTGAAGCTTTCTTT

abundance: NA
v_gene: TRBV7-7
d_gene: NA
j_gene: TRBJ2-2
CDR3aa: CASSPGTNTGELFF
CDR3nt: TGTGCCAGCAGCCCTGGGACTAACACCGGGGAGCTGTTTTTT

abundance: once
v_gene: TRBV6-1
d_gene: TRBD2
j_gene: TRBJ2-7
CDR3aa: CASSEAAGGSSYEQYF
CDR3nt: TGTGCCAGCAGTGAAGCGGCGGGGGGCAGCTCCTACGAGCAGTACTTC

abundance: NA
v_gene: TRBV7-2
d_gene: NA
j_gene: TRBJ1-2
CDR3aa: CASSPWSANYGYTF
CDR3nt: TGTGCCAGCAGCCCTTGGTCCGCGAACTATGGCTACACCTTC